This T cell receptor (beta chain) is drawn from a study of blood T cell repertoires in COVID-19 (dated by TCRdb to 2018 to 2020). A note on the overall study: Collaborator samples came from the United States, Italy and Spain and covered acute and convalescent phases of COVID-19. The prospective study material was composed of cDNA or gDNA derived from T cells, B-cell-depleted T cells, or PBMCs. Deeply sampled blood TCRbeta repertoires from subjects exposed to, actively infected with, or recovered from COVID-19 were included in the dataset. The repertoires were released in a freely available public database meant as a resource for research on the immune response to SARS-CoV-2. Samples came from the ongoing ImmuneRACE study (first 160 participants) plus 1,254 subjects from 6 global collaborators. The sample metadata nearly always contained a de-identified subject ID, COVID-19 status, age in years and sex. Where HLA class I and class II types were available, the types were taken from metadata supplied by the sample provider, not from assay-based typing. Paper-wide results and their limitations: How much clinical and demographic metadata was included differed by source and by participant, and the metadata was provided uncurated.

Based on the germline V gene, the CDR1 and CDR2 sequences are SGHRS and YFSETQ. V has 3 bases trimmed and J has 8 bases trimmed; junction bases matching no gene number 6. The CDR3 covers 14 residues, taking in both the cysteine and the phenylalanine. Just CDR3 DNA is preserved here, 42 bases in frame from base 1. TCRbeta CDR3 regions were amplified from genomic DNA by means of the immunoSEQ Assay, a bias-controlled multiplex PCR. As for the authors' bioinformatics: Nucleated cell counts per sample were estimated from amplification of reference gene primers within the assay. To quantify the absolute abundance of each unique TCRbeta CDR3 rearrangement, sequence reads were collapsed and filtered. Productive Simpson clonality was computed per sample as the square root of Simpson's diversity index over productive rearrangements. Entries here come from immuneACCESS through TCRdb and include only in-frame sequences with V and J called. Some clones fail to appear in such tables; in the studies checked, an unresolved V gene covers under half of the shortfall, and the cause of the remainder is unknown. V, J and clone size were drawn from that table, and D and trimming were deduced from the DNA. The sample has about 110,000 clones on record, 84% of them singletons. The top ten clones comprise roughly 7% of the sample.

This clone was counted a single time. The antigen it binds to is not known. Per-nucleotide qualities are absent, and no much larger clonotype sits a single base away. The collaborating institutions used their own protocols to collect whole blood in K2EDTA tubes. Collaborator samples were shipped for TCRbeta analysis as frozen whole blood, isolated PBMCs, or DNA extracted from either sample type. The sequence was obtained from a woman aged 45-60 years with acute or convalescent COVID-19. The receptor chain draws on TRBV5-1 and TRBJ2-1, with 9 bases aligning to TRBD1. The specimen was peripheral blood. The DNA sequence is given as TGCGCCAGCAGCTCCTCAACAGGGGGCTATGAGCAGTTCTTC. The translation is CASSSSTGGYEQFF.